Shown below are 7 T cell receptor beta chains from a single sample sequenced in a study of blood T cell repertoires in COVID-19. The assay was immunoSEQ multiplex PCR, and TCRdb's table has in-frame clones only and misses some. The sample records hundreds of thousands of clones, 75% to 90% being singletons. The sequencing sample was made of peripheral blood. The receptor set was obtained from a man between 35 and 55 years old with acute or convalescent COVID-19.

This clone was seen once. This chain uses TRBV3-1 (or the pseudogene TRBV3-2) with TRBJ2-7, with D possibly matching TRBD1 (5 bases). The CDR3 contains 15 residues. Trimming pared 4 bases from V and 0 bases from J, leaving 13 bases between. Looked up from germline, CDR1 is LGHDT and CDR2 is YNNKEL (reference sequence). CDR3 loop: CASSLGHSPSYEQYF. Here the CDR3 DNA reads TGTGCCAGCAGCCTCGGACACTCTCCCTCCTACGAGCAGTACTTC.

The chain has TRBV19 and TRBJ1-1; D gene ambiguous. V lost 1 base, J lost 4 bases, and 16 bases lay in between. Germline CDR1 reads LNHDA; CDR2 reads SQIVND (reference sequence). The CDR3 totals 16 residues. Here the CDR3 DNA reads TGTGCCAGTAGTATAGTTAACACCGTGGCGGGCACTGAAGCTTTCTTT. Protein sequence: CASSIVNTVAGTEAFF.

The chain recombines TRBV27 with TRBJ2-3, with 10 nucleotides matching TRBD2. The V gene's germline CDR1 is MNHEY and CDR2 SMNVEV (reference sequence). The junction had 10 bases not matched to a gene; V was cut back by 5 bases and J by 5 bases. The length of the CDR3 is 16 residues. CDR3 loop: CASSPRTSGHGDTQYF. The CDR3 DNA follows: TGTGCCAGCAGTCCGCGGACTAGCGGTCACGGAGATACGCAGTATTTT.

The CDR3 DNA sequence: TGTGCCAGCAGTTTTCCAGACCCCTTGGGGGGTTATGGCTACACCTTC. This sequence encodes CASSFPDPLGGYGYTF. This chain connects TRBV28 to TRBJ1-2, with D possibly TRBD1 on 5 matching bases. The CDR3 runs to 16 residues. Trimming cost V 3 bases and J 5 bases, with 19 bases left between them. Germline lookup yields CDR1 MDHEN and CDR2 SYDVKM.

The chain uses TRBV5-4 and TRBJ1-2, with 7 bases fitting TRBD1. The V gene's germline CDR1 is SGHNT and CDR2 YYREEE (reference sequence). The J segment lost 4 bases and the V segment lost 3 bases, leaving 6 bases of the junction unmatched. The CDR3 sequence is 14 residues long. Here the CDR3 reads CASSSGTAVYGYTF. The CDR3 DNA sequence: TGTGCCAGCAGCTCCGGGACAGCGGTCTATGGCTACACCTTC.

V usage is TRBV4-2 and J usage is TRBJ2-5, with D tentatively TRBD2 (5 bases). Deletions cut 4 bases from V and 6 bases from J, with 12 bases between. Germline V gene lookup returns CDR1 LGHNA and CDR2 YNFKEQ. The CDR3 is made up of 13 amino acids. This CDR3 reads CASSRGDGKTQYF. As DNA, the CDR3 is TGTGCCAGCAGCCGGGGAGACGGAAAGACCCAGTACTTC.

The genes are TRBV6-6 and TRBJ2-7, with 9 bases lining up with TRBD1. Germline assignment: CDR1 MNHNY and CDR2 SVGAGI (reference sequence). The junction had 13 bases not matched to a gene; V was cut back by 7 bases and J by 6 bases. The CDR3 extends over 15 amino acids. The CDR3 sequence is CASTDNPGQGAEQYF. The CDR3 DNA is TGTGCCAGCACCGACAACCCGGGACAGGGTGCCGAGCAGTACTTC.